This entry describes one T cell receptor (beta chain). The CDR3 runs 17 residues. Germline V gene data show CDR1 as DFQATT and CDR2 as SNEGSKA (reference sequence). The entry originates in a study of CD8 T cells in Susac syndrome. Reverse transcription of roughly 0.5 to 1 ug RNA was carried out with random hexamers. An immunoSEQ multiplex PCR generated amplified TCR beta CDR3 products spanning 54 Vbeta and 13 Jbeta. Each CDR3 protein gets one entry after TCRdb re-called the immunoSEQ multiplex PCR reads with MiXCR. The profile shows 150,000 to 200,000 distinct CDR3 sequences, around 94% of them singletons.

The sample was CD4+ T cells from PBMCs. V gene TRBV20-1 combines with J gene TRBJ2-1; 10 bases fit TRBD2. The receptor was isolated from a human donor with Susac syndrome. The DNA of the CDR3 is TGCAGCGCCGACAGGGGCACTAGCGGGGTGTCCTACAATGAGCAGTTCTTC. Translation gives CSADRGTSGVSYNEQFF.